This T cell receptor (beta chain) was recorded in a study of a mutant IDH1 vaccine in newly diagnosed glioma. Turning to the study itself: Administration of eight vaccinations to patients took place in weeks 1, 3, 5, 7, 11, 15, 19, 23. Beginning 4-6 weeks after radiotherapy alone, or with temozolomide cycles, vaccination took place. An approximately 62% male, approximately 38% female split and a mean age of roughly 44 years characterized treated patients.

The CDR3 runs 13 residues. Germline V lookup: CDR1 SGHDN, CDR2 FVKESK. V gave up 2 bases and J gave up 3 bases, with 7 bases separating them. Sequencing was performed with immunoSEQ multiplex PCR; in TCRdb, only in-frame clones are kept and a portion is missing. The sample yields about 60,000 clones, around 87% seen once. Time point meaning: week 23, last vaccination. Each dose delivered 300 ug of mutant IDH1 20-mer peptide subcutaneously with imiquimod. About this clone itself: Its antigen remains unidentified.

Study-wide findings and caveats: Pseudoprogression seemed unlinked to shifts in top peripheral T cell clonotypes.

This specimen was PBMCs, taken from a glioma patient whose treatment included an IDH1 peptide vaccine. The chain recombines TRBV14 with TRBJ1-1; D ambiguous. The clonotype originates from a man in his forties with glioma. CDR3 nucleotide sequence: TGTGCCAGCAGCCAACAAAGCTACACTGAAGCTTTCTTT. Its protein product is CASSQQSYTEAFF.